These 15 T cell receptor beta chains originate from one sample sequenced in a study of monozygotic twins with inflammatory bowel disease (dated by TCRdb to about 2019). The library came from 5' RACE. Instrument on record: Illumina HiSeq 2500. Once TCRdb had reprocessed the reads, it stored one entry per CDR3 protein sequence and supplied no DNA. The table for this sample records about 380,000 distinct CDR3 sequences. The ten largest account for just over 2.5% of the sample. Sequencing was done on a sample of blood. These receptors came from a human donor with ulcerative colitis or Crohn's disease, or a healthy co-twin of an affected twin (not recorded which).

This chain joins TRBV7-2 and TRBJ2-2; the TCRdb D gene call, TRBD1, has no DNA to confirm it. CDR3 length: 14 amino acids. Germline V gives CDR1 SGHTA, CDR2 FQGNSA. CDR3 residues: CASSFNPVLGELFF.

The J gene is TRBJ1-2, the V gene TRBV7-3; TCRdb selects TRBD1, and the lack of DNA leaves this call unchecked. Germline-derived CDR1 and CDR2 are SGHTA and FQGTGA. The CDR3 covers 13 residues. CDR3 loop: CASSFGINYGYTF.

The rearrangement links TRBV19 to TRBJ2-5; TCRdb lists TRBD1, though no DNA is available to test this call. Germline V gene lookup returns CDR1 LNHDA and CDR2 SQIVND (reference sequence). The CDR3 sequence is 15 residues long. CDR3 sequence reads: CASSTHRGLGETQYF.

The CDR3 sequence is CASSPVIYGYTF. J is TRBJ1-2 and V is TRBV28. The CDR3 is 12 residues long. Germline V gene lookup returns CDR1 MDHEN and CDR2 SYDVKM.

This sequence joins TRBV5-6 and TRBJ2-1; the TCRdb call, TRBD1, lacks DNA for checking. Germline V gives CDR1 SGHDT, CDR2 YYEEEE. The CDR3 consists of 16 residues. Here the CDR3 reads CASRLLRDRRYNEQFF.

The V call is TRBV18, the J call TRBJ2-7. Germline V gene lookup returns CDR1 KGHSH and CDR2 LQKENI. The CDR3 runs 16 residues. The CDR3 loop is CASSPLGQATNYEQYF.

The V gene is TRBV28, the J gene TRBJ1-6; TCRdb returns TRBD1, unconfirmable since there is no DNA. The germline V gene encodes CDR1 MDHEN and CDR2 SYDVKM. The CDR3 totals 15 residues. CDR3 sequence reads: CASIDRDRLNSPLHF.

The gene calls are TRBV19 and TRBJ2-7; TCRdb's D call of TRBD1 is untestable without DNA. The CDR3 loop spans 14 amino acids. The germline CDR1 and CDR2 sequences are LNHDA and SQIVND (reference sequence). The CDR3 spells CASSIGTVNYEQYF.

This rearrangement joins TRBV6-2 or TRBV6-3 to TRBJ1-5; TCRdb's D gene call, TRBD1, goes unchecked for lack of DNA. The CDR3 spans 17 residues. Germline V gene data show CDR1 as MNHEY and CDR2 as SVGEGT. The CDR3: CASSYPTGGSGNQPQHF.

CDR3 sequence: CASSEGSDTQYF. This chain joins TRBV5-1 and TRBJ2-3. CDR3 length: 12 amino acids. Germline CDR1 and CDR2: SGHRS and YFSETQ.

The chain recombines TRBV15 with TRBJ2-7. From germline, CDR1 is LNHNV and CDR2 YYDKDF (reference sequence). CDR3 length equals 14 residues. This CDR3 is CATSRDVDVYEQYF.

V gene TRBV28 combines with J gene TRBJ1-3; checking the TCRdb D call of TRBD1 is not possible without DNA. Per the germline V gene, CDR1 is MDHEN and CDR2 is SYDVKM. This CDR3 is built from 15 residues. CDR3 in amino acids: CASSLFTGRGNTIYF.

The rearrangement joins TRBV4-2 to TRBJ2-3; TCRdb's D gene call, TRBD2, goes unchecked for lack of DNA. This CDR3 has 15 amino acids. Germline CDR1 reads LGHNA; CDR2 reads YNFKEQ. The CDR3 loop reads CASRGLARSTDTQYF.

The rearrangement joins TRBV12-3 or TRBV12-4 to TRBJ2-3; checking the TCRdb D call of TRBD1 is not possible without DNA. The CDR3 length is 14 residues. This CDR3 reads CASSFTGSTDTQYF.

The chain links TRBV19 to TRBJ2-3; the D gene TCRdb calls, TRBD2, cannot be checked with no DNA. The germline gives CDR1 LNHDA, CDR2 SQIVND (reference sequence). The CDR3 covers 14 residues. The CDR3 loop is CASKEGRFTDTQYF.